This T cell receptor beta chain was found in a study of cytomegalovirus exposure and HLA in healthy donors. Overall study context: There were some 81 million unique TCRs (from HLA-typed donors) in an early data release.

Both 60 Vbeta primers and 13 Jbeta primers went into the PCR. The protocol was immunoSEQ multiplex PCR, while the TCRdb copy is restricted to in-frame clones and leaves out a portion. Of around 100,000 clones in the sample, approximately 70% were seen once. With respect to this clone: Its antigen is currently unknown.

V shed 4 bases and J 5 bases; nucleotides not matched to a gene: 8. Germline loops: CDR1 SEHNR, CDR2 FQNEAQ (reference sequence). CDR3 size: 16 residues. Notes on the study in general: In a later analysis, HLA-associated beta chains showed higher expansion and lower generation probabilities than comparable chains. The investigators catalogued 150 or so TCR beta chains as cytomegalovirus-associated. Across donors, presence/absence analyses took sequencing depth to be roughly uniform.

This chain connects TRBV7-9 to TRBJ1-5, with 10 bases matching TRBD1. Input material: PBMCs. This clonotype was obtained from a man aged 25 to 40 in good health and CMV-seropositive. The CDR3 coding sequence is TGTGCCAGCAGCTCCCTAGACAGGGGGCAGCATCAGCCCCAGCATTTT. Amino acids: CASSSLDRGQHQPQHF.